This record looks at one T cell receptor (beta chain) sequence and its context. The data were obtained in a study of blood T cell repertoires in COVID-19. Produced via immunoSEQ multiplex PCR; TCRdb's table is partial and in-frame only. The table has fewer than 250,000 clones, around 83% seen once. Germline V gene sequence: CDR1 MNHNS, CDR2 SASEGT. The CDR3 covers 14 residues. Trimming left V 3 bases short and J 7 bases short, with 15 bases between. The sample was peripheral blood. The J gene is TRBJ1-2, the V gene TRBV6-1; a weak D match, TRBD1 (6 bases). The clonotype was recovered from a man aged 50 to 59 with active or convalescent COVID-19. CDR3: CASSDWTASGGYTF. The DNA of the CDR3 is TGTGCCAGCAGTGATTGGACAGCCTCTGGTGGCTACACCTTC.